Listed here are 9 T cell receptor beta chains from one sample, sequenced in a study of T cell responses to AZD1222 COVID-19 vaccine (dated by TCRdb to the early 2020s). Taken with the paper, the label for time point translates to: baseline before first vaccination. To prepare the library, the immunoSEQ multiplex PCR assay was applied. TCRdb retrieved this table from immuneACCESS and kept in-frame rearrangements only. Not all clones are present; in checked studies, unresolved V genes account for under half, and no reason is known for the remainder. The table for this sample lists about 110,000 clones; about 91% of them were counted only once. Roughly 6.9% of the sample is taken by the ten largest. The sequenced sample was peripheral blood, obtained on day 0 of AZD1222 vaccination. The receptors stem from an adult in good health.

This clone was counted a single time. This chain links TRBV4-3 with TRBJ2-5; TRBD1 matches at 12 bases. V was clipped by 5 bases and J by 3 bases; unmatched bases: 7. Germline loops: CDR1 LGHNA, CDR2 YSLEER. This CDR3 region has 16 residues. CDR3 amino acids: CASSRSGTGGEETQYF. Here the CDR3 DNA reads TGCGCCAGCAGCAGATCCGGGACAGGGGGCGAAGAGACCCAGTACTTC.

This sequence joins TRBV12-3 or TRBV12-4 and TRBJ2-1; D remains ambiguous. V lost 2 bases and J 1 base, leaving 3 bases between the germline ends. The length of the CDR3 is 13 residues. The CDR3 DNA is TGTGCCAGCAGTTTATCTTCCTACAATGAGCAGTTCTTC. The encoded protein is CASSLSSYNEQFF.

CDR3: CASSGRTSGSGANEQFF. In DNA form, the CDR3 reads TGTGCCAGCAGCGGTCGGACTAGCGGGTCCGGGGCCAATGAGCAGTTCTTC. This chain connects TRBV7-2 to TRBJ2-1; 11 nucleotides agree with TRBD2. The CDR3 runs 17 residues. Trimming at V came to 5 bases and at J to 6 bases, leaving 12 bases not matched to a gene. Germline V gives CDR1 SGHTA, CDR2 FQGNSA.

In its sample, this clone is medium-sized. V usage is TRBV7-9 and J usage is TRBJ1-5; D call uncertain. The CDR3 is 15 amino acids. Trimming shortened V by 5 bases and J by 5 bases, and 16 bases separated the two germline ends. Looked up from germline, CDR1 is SEHNR and CDR2 is FQNEAQ (reference sequence). CDR3 nucleotide sequence: TGTGCCAGCAGCCCAGTTTGGGCAGGCGATCAGCCCCAGCATTTT. It codes for CASSPVWAGDQPQHF.

This rearrangement joins TRBV6-2 or TRBV6-3 to TRBJ1-2; 9 bases match TRBD1. CDR3 length: 16 amino acids. The V segment lost 6 bases and the J segment 1 base; nucleotides outside the gene matches: 9. From germline, CDR1 is MNHEY and CDR2 SVGEGT. The CDR3 nucleotides read TGTGCCAGCAGCTCCCTCCCGGGACAGGGTAACTATGGCTACACCTTC. Translating gives CASSSLPGQGNYGYTF.

This sequence joins TRBV4-3 and TRBJ2-3; 13 bases agree with TRBD2. J gave up 6 bases and V 4 bases, and 13 bases lay outside the gene matches. Germline CDR1 and CDR2: LGHNA and YSLEER. This CDR3 has 18 amino acids. In DNA, the CDR3 is TGCGCCAGCAGCCTGGGGGGGACTAGCGGGGCCTCATGGGATACGCAGTATTTT. Protein: CASSLGGTSGASWDTQYF.

This clone was picked up one time. V is TRBV7-9 and J is TRBJ1-1; weak D call: TRBD1 (6 bases). The CDR3 has 15 amino acids. Germline lookup yields CDR1 SEHNR and CDR2 FQNEAQ (reference sequence). Trimming shortened V by 4 bases and J by 4 bases, and 16 bases separated the two germline ends. CDR3 region: CASSSGYRVGTEAFF. The CDR3 bases are TGTGCCAGCAGCTCTGGGTACAGGGTGGGCACTGAAGCTTTCTTT.

V is TRBV5-1 and J is TRBJ2-5; 9 positions agree with TRBD2. The CDR3 spans 14 residues. Germline V gene lookup returns CDR1 SGHRS and CDR2 YFSETQ. J gave up 3 bases and V 5 bases, and 5 bases lay outside the gene matches. This chain's CDR3 is CASSHASGEETQYF. In nucleotides, the CDR3 is TGCGCCAGCAGTCATGCTAGCGGGGAAGAGACCCAGTACTTC. Looking up the rest from reference TRBV5-1 and TRBJ2-5 gives the full variable domain: KAGVTQTPRYLIKTRGQQVTLSCSPISGHRSVSWYQQTPGQGLQFLFEYFSETQRNKGNFPGRFSGRQFSNSRSEMNVSTLELGDSALYLCASSHASGEETQYFGPGTRLLVL.

CDR3 amino acids: CASRLKGEGYTF. The CDR3 DNA follows: TGCGCCAGCAGGTTGAAGGGGGAGGGCTACACCTTC. The V call is TRBV5-1, the J call TRBJ1-2; a weak D match, TRBD1 (6 bases). Germline-derived CDR1 and CDR2 are SGHRS and YFSETQ. The CDR3 runs 12 residues. Deletions cut 5 bases from V and 8 bases from J, with 13 bases between. The variable domain in full, with the rest retrieved from reference TRBV5-1 and TRBJ1-2, is KAGVTQTPRYLIKTRGQQVTLSCSPISGHRSVSWYQQTPGQGLQFLFEYFSETQRNKGNFPGRFSGRQFSNSRSEMNVSTLELGDSALYLCASRLKGEGYTFGSGTRLTVV.